A single sample is the source of the 20 T cell receptor beta chains below, sequenced in a study of human thymus T cells. Thymus tissue for the work was resected from patients undergoing corrective heart surgery. The data were produced by immunoSEQ multiplex PCR, yet TCRdb's version contains in-frame clones alone and is incomplete. Of 120,000 or so clones detected, about 93% appear once; the ten largest clones hold under 0.025%. Sequencing was performed on thymus tissue. The receptors originated from a boy under two years old with a congenital heart defect but otherwise immunologically healthy.

CDR3 sequence: CASSFDRGALGGELFF. In DNA, the CDR3 is TGTGCCAGCAGCTTTGATCGGGGGGCGCTTGGCGGGGAGCTGTTTTTT. The chain has TRBV12-1 and TRBJ2-2; TRBD2 was called by the table and not checked on the DNA. TRBV12-1 is labeled a pseudogene. The CDR3 extends over 16 amino acids.

The chain combines TRBV25-1 with TRBJ2-7, with a weak D call TRBD2 (5 bases). The CDR3 sequence is 13 residues long. In germline, CDR1 is MGHDK, CDR2 SYGVNS. The germline V and J ends were trimmed by 4 bases and 5 bases, with 12 bases remaining between them. This CDR3 reads CASSARGINEQYF. CDR3 coding DNA: TGTGCCAGCAGTGCCCGGGGAATCAACGAGCAGTACTTC.

The chain employs TRBV30 and TRBJ1-6; D gene uncertain. The V gene's germline CDR1 is GTSNPN and CDR2 SVGIG (reference sequence). The CDR3 sequence is 12 residues long. Trimming removed 3 bases from V and 14 bases from J, with 14 bases in between. The CDR3 nucleotides read TGTGCCTGGAGGAAGGAGGCGGCGTCCCTCCACTTT. This gives the protein CAWRKEAASLHF.

This chain uses TRBV5-4 with TRBJ2-3; 13 bases are a match to TRBD2. CDR3 length: 19 residues. J was trimmed by 2 bases and V by 4 bases; bases with no gene match: 13. The germline gives CDR1 SGHNT, CDR2 YYREEE (reference sequence). As DNA, the CDR3 is TGTGCCAGCAGCAGGGGGACTAGCGGGGACTTACATGTCACAGATACGCAGTATTTT. Protein: CASSRGTSGDLHVTDTQYF.

The count of this clone is one. This chain links TRBV29-1 with TRBJ2-5, with D unclear. The CDR3 has 13 amino acids. Germline values: CDR1 SQVTM, CDR2 ANQGSEA. V gave up 3 bases and J gave up 0 bases, with 8 bases separating them. CDR3 in amino acids: CSVDAGYQETQYF. In DNA, the CDR3 is TGCAGCGTTGATGCAGGTTACCAAGAGACCCAGTACTTC.

This chain links TRBV25-1 with TRBJ2-1; weak D call: TRBD2 (5 bases). Trimming removed 5 bases from V and 1 base from J, with 12 bases in between. This CDR3 is 15 amino acids long. The V gene's germline CDR1 is MGHDK and CDR2 SYGVNS. In DNA, the CDR3 is TGTGCCAGCAGTACGCCGGGAACTTCCTACAATGAGCAGTTCTTC. It specifies CASSTPGTSYNEQFF.

The gene calls are TRBV4-1 and TRBJ2-1; 8 bases agree with TRBD2. The CDR3 totals 17 residues. V gave up 2 bases and J gave up 8 bases; unmatched junction bases: 14. The germline V gene encodes CDR1 MGHRA and CDR2 YSYEKL. The CDR3 DNA sequence: TGCGCCAGCAGCCAAAAAGGGACGCTAGCGGGTTCCTATGAGCAGTTCTTC. This sequence encodes CASSQKGTLAGSYEQFF.

V usage is TRBV7-2 and J usage is TRBJ1-2, with TRBD1 matching 8 bases. Germline V gene sequence: CDR1 SGHTA, CDR2 FQGNSA. The V segment lost 5 bases and the J segment 8 bases; nucleotides outside the gene matches: 10. This CDR3 region has 14 residues. CDR3 nucleotides: TGTGCCAGCAGCGTGTCGGGACAGGCGACAGGCTACACCTTC. Protein: CASSVSGQATGYTF.

This chain connects TRBV10-3 to TRBJ2-7, with D possibly being TRBD1 (6 bases). V dropped 7 bases and J dropped 3 bases, with 22 bases sitting between them. The CDR3 sequence is 16 residues long. CDR1 and CDR2 (germline): ENHRY, SYGVKD. The CDR3 bases are TGTGCCATCACCGAAGCGAGGGACATCCGGGGCTACGAGCAGTACTTC. Translation: CAITEARDIRGYEQYF.

The gene calls are TRBV28 and TRBJ1-2; 7 nucleotides align to TRBD1. The germline CDR1 and CDR2 sequences are MDHEN and SYDVKM. Germline trimming cut 5 bases from V and 4 bases from J; bases unmatched to any gene: 4. The CDR3 extends over 13 amino acids. This chain's CDR3 is CASSPGTVYGYTF. The CDR3 nucleotides read TGTGCCAGCAGTCCCGGGACAGTCTATGGCTACACCTTC.

The chain carries TRBV28 and TRBJ2-7, with TRBD1 identical over 7 bases. The germline CDR1 and CDR2 sequences are MDHEN and SYDVKM. J lost 2 bases, V lost 6 bases, and 7 bases had no gene match. The CDR3 is 14 amino acids. The CDR3 region is CASSPGGRAYEQYF. Here the CDR3 DNA reads TGTGCCAGCAGCCCAGGGGGAAGGGCCTACGAGCAGTACTTC.

The chain has TRBV6-5 and TRBJ2-3; D perhaps matches TRBD2 (6 bases). Per the germline V gene, CDR1 is MNHEY and CDR2 is SVGAGI. V was pared by 2 bases and J by 6 bases, with 12 bases between. CDR3 length equals 14 residues. The CDR3 nucleotides are TGTGCCAGCAGTTACCTGGGGGGAGCCGATACGCAGTATTTT. Translating it yields CASSYLGGADTQYF.

The chain is built from TRBV6-6 and TRBJ2-7; D may correspond to TRBD1 or TRBD2 (5 bases each). This CDR3 contains 16 residues. Germline V gives CDR1 MNHNY, CDR2 SVGAGI (reference sequence). Deletions cut 5 bases from V and 7 bases from J, with 24 bases between. CDR3 DNA: TGTGCCAGCAGTCAATCGGGACCCCAAGGTTCGTCTGAGCAGTACTTC. Its protein product is CASSQSGPQGSSEQYF.

The CDR3: CASRLPGQGVYYGYTF. The CDR3 DNA reads TGTGCCAGCAGACTCCCGGGACAGGGAGTTTACTATGGCTACACCTTC. The J gene is TRBJ1-2, the V gene TRBV6-4, with 9 bases identical to TRBD1. CDR1 MRHNA and CDR2 SNTAGT come from the germline V gene. The CDR3 has 16 amino acids. The J segment lost 3 bases and the V segment lost 6 bases, leaving 11 bases of the junction unmatched.

This clone has a single count. The chain is built from TRBV30 and TRBJ1-2, with D unclear. The CDR3 covers 11 residues. Germline assignment: CDR1 GTSNPN and CDR2 SVGIG (reference sequence). The V gene lost 5 bases and the J gene lost 4 bases, with 8 bases spanning the gap. The CDR3 region is CAWAPAYGYTF. The CDR3 DNA reads TGTGCCTGGGCTCCGGCCTATGGCTACACCTTC.

V usage is TRBV5-4 and J usage is TRBJ2-7; D uncertain. The CDR3 consists of 13 residues. Per germline, CDR1 SGHNT and CDR2 YYREEE (reference sequence). V was shortened by 0 bases and J by 6 bases, with 10 bases between the two germline ends. This CDR3 reads CASSLARPGEQYF. CDR3 sequence (DNA): TGTGCCAGCAGCTTGGCCAGGCCGGGCGAGCAGTACTTC.

This chain links TRBV27 with TRBJ2-5; the D gene is possibly TRBD1 (7 bases). Germline V gene lookup returns CDR1 MNHEY and CDR2 SMNVEV (reference sequence). Deletions cut 3 bases from V and 5 bases from J, with 16 bases between. The CDR3 consists of 15 residues. The CDR3 region has the DNA TGTGCCAGCAGTTTGCGGTCACAGGGGAGGGAGACCCAGTACTTC. Translated, it gives CASSLRSQGRETQYF.

The chain couples TRBV4-3 to TRBJ2-6; TRBD1 is a possible D gene (6 bases). The CDR3 runs 17 residues. The V and J ends lost 3 bases and 5 bases respectively, with 17 bases between them. Germline V gene lookup returns CDR1 LGHNA and CDR2 YSLEER. CDR3 nucleotide sequence: TGCGCCAGCAGCCAGGAGGTAGGGGGAACGAGGGCCAACGTCCTGACTTTC. This sequence encodes CASSQEVGGTRANVLTF.

This clone appeared once. The chain has TRBV30 and TRBJ2-2, with 7 bases aligning to TRBD2. The CDR3 contains 15 residues. In germline, CDR1 is GTSNPN, CDR2 SVGIG (reference sequence). V dropped 2 bases and J dropped 5; count of bases not matched to a gene: 8. Here the CDR3 DNA reads TGTGCCTGGAGTTGGGAGCGGGGCCGAACCGGGGAGCTGTTTTTT. It yields the protein CAWSWERGRTGELFF. Supplemented by reference TRBV30 and TRBJ2-2, the full variable domain reads SQTIHQWPATLVQPVGSPLSLECTVEGTSNPNLYWYRQAAGRGLQLLFYSVGIGQISSEVPQNLSASRPQDRQFILSSKKLLLSDSGFYLCAWSWERGRTGELFFGEGSRLTVL.

J is TRBJ1-4 and V is TRBV19; unclear D gene. V lost 6 bases and J 2 bases, leaving 7 bases between the germline ends. The germline CDR1 and CDR2 sequences are LNHDA and SQIVND (reference sequence). This CDR3 region has 13 residues. The CDR3, as DNA: TGTGCCAGTAGACCGAATACTAATGAAAAACTGTTTTTT. Encoded protein: CASRPNTNEKLFF.